The next 25 T cell receptor beta chains were all read from a single sample in a study of cytomegalovirus exposure and HLA in healthy donors. PCR was performed using 60 Vbeta and 13 Jbeta primers. Clones were sequenced by immunoSEQ multiplex PCR, and TCRdb holds only the in-frame ones, with some missing. The sample comprises 150,000 to 200,000 clones, about two thirds of which are singletons, and approximately 3% rests with the top ten. The sequenced material came from PBMCs. The receptors here all came from a woman in her 30s in good health and CMV-seronegative.

The chain recombines TRBV7-9 with TRBJ2-4; 7 nucleotides align to TRBD1. This CDR3 contains 17 residues. Trimming removed 5 bases from V and 0 bases from J; junction bases left unmatched: 10. The V gene's germline CDR1 is SEHNR and CDR2 FQNEAQ (reference sequence). DNA for the CDR3: TGTGCCAGCAGCGATACCGTAGGGGGCCTAGCCAAAAACATTCAGTACTTC. This gives the protein CASSDTVGGLAKNIQYF. Based on the CDR3 plus reference TRBV7-9 and TRBJ2-4, the full variable domain is DTGVSQNPRHKITKRGQNVTFRCDPISEHNRLYWYRQTLGQGPEFLTYFQNEAQLEKSRLLSDRFSAERPKGSFSTLEIQRTEQGDSAMYLCASSDTVGGLAKNIQYFGAGTRLSVL.

In its sample, this clone was seen a few times. This chain connects TRBV7-9 to TRBJ1-5, with 8 positions matching TRBD1. The CDR3 consists of 14 residues. Germline CDR1 SEHNR, CDR2 FQNEAQ (reference sequence). Trimming at V came to 5 bases and at J to 7 bases, leaving 7 bases not matched to a gene. In DNA, the CDR3 is TGTGCCAGCAGCGCTCTGGACAGGGAACAGCCCCAGCATTTT. Encoded protein: CASSALDREQPQHF.

The V and J genes are TRBV6-1 and TRBJ2-1, with 10 bases aligning to TRBD2. This CDR3 contains 15 residues. Germline loops: CDR1 MNHNS, CDR2 SASEGT. With 4 bases clipped from V and 6 bases from J, the junction kept 6 bases outside the gene matches. The CDR3 coding sequence is TGTGCCAGCAGTGTAACTAGCGGGGACTCCAATGAGCAGTTCTTC. This translates into CASSVTSGDSNEQFF.

The CDR3 DNA is TGTGCCAGCAGCTTAATGCGGGACCCCAGAAGTGGCTACACCTTC. It translates to CASSLMRDPRSGYTF. This chain uses TRBV7-2 with TRBJ1-2, with a weak D call TRBD1 (5 bases). Trimming pared 2 bases from V and 7 bases from J, leaving 17 bases between. The CDR3 runs 15 residues. Germline V gives CDR1 SGHTA, CDR2 FQGNSA.

This clone was counted a few times. The rearrangement joins TRBV6-1 to TRBJ2-5; TRBD2 agrees at 10 bases. TRBJ2-7 explains the end of the DNA better; the J call may be wrong. Germline-derived CDR1 and CDR2 are MNHNS and SASEGT. CDR3 length: 15 amino acids. CDR3 residues: CASSERSSGSLEQYF. In DNA, the CDR3 is TGTGCCAGCAGTGAACGTTCTAGCGGGAGTCTCGAGCAGTACTTC.

V gene TRBV5-1 combines with J gene TRBJ1-6, with 9 bases matching TRBD1. Trimming at V came to 4 bases and at J to 8 bases, leaving 4 bases not matched to a gene. Germline loops: CDR1 SGHRS, CDR2 YFSETQ. This CDR3 has 14 residues. The CDR3 DNA is TGCGCCAGCAGCATAGACAGGGGGGATTCACCCCTCCACTTT. Amino acids: CASSIDRGDSPLHF. Together with reference TRBV5-1 and TRBJ1-6, the CDR3 gives the full variable domain: KAGVTQTPRYLIKTRGQQVTLSCSPISGHRSVSWYQQTPGQGLQFLFEYFSETQRNKGNFPGRFSGRQFSNSRSEMNVSTLELGDSALYLCASSIDRGDSPLHFGNGTRLTVT.

The J gene is TRBJ2-3, the V gene TRBV5-1; TRBD1 matches 8 bases. CDR3 length equals 13 residues. CDR1 and CDR2 (germline): SGHRS, YFSETQ. The J segment lost 1 base and the V segment lost 8 bases, leaving 3 bases of the junction unmatched. The CDR3 reads CASETGGTDTQYF. CDR3 bases: TGCGCCAGTGAGACAGGGGGCACAGATACGCAGTATTTT. The whole variable domain, remainder taken from reference TRBV5-1 and TRBJ2-3, is KAGVTQTPRYLIKTRGQQVTLSCSPISGHRSVSWYQQTPGQGLQFLFEYFSETQRNKGNFPGRFSGRQFSNSRSEMNVSTLELGDSALYLCASETGGTDTQYFGPGTRLTVL.

This sequence joins TRBV28 and TRBJ2-3, with TRBD1 identical over 10 bases. The J segment lost 3 bases and the V segment lost 2 bases, leaving 5 bases of the junction unmatched. Per the germline V gene, CDR1 is MDHEN and CDR2 is SYDVKM. This CDR3 contains 16 residues. The CDR3 DNA follows: TGTGCCAGCAGTTTACCCCCGGGACAGGGGACAGATACGCAGTATTTT. Protein sequence: CASSLPPGQGTDTQYF. Looking up the rest from reference TRBV28 and TRBJ2-3 gives the full variable domain: DVKVTQSSRYLVKRTGEKVFLECVQDMDHENMFWYRQDPGLGLRLIYFSYDVKMKEKGDIPEGYSVSREKKERFSLILESASTNQTSMYLCASSLPPGQGTDTQYFGPGTRLTVL.

In this sample, this clone turned up a few times. The V and J genes are TRBV28 and TRBJ2-7, with 11 bases identical to TRBD2. Per germline, CDR1 MDHEN and CDR2 SYDVKM. The CDR3 is 14 residues long. Trimming at V came to 6 bases and at J to 3 bases, leaving 4 bases not matched to a gene. The CDR3 bases are TGTGCCAGCAGAATGGGGACTAGCGGCTACGAGCAGTACTTC. This gives the protein CASRMGTSGYEQYF.

This clone was seen once. The chain combines TRBV5-4 with TRBJ2-5; 8 positions agree with TRBD2. The CDR3 consists of 13 residues. Germline V gene data show CDR1 as SGHNT and CDR2 as YYREEE (reference sequence). Trimming cost V 2 bases and J 7 bases; bases outside gene matches: 4. The CDR3 DNA reads TGTGCCAGCAGCTTTAGCGGGGAGGGGACCCAGTACTTC. It specifies CASSFSGEGTQYF.

This clone was recorded once. V and J are TRBV27 and TRBJ2-3; no reliable D call. There are 14 residues in the CDR3. V gave up 3 bases and J gave up 2 bases, with 9 bases separating them. CDR1 MNHEY and CDR2 SMNVEV come from the germline V gene (reference sequence). CDR3 in DNA: TGTGCCAGCAGTTTTGGCGGATACACAGATACGCAGTATTTT. Encoded protein: CASSFGGYTDTQYF.

The table lists this clone with a few counts. This chain uses TRBV28 with TRBJ1-2; 8 bases match TRBD1. CDR3 length: 14 residues. V shed 6 bases, J shed 4 bases, and the junction held 7 bases outside the gene matches. The germline gives CDR1 MDHEN, CDR2 SYDVKM. The CDR3 loop reads CASRFTGGSYGYTF. The CDR3 bases are TGTGCCAGCAGATTTACAGGGGGTAGCTATGGCTACACCTTC.

In this sample, this clone turned up once. The V call is TRBV4-3, the J call TRBJ2-1, with 8 bases matching TRBD2. The CDR3 extends over 15 amino acids. The V gene's germline CDR1 is LGHNA and CDR2 YSLEER. V trimming: 3 bases; J trimming: 1 base; junction bases outside the gene matches: 2. Here the CDR3 reads CASSHGLASYNEQFF. For the CDR3, the DNA is TGCGCCAGCAGCCATGGACTAGCTTCCTACAATGAGCAGTTCTTC.

About this clone: At one boundary the junction diverges from the germline segment, which might be a read error. The same CDR3 can be traced to other DNA sequences in this sample. The rearrangement joins TRBV5-4 to TRBJ2-2; D might be TRBD2 (5 bases). The CDR3 is 15 residues long. In germline, CDR1 is SGHNT, CDR2 YYREEE (reference sequence). Written as DNA, the CDR3 is TGCGCCAGCAGTTCCGGGAACTCGAACACCGGGGAGCTGTTTTTT. Protein sequence: CASSSGNSNTGELFF.

Only one count was recorded for this clone. V usage is TRBV27 and J usage is TRBJ2-5; 10 positions agree with TRBD2. V lost 5 bases, J lost 4 bases, and 13 bases stayed unmatched. This CDR3 region has 17 residues. Germline lookup yields CDR1 MNHEY and CDR2 SMNVEV (reference sequence). This CDR3 reads CASSNRLAGIPGETQYF. Here the CDR3 DNA reads TGTGCCAGCAGTAACCGACTAGCGGGTATTCCCGGAGAGACCCAGTACTTC.

Remarks on this clone: An end of the junction differs from the germline gene, which may be a read error. This chain uses TRBV7-9 with TRBJ2-1; D possibly corresponds to TRBD2 (6 bases). The CDR3 is 17 amino acids. Per the germline V gene, CDR1 is SEHNR and CDR2 is FQNEAQ (reference sequence). The CDR3: CSSSPFPASDSYNEQFF. Here the CDR3 DNA reads TGTTCCAGCAGCCCCTTTCCGGCTAGCGACTCCTACAATGAGCAGTTCTTC.

The rearrangement links TRBV9 to TRBJ2-2; the match to TRBD1 covers 7 bases. CDR1 is SGDLS, CDR2 YYNGEE, per germline. The V segment lost 3 bases and the J segment 5 bases; nucleotides outside the gene matches: 13. The CDR3 is 17 amino acids. This CDR3 reads CASSGFRDRAFTGELFF. The DNA of the CDR3 is TGTGCCAGCAGCGGATTCCGAGACAGGGCTTTTACCGGGGAGCTGTTTTTT.

The chain employs TRBV11-2 and TRBJ1-4; TRBD1 agrees at 8 bases. In germline, CDR1 is SGHAT, CDR2 FQNNGV. Trimming took 5 bases from V and 4 from J; bases not matched to a gene: 9. The CDR3 spans 16 residues. The CDR3 sequence: CASSPMVGQDNEKLFF. Here the CDR3 DNA reads TGTGCCAGCAGCCCGATGGTGGGACAGGATAATGAAAAACTGTTTTTT.

The chain employs TRBV5-1 and TRBJ2-3, with a weak D call TRBD2 (6 bases). Germline CDR1 SGHRS, CDR2 YFSETQ. Deletions cut 7 bases from V and 1 base from J, with 13 bases between. The CDR3 sequence is 14 residues long. The CDR3 DNA is TGCGCCAGCCGGCGGGCTAGCGGCACAGATACGCAGTATTTT. It yields the protein CASRRASGTDTQYF.

The rearrangement uses TRBV2 and TRBJ1-1; 11 positions agree with TRBD1. V was clipped by 5 bases and J by 6 bases; unmatched bases: 5. This CDR3 spans 14 amino acids. Germline CDR1 SNHLY, CDR2 FYNNEI. The CDR3 reads CASSWTGGTAEAFF. For the CDR3, the DNA is TGTGCCAGCAGTTGGACAGGGGGCACAGCTGAAGCTTTCTTT.

This clone appeared a few times. J is TRBJ2-7 and V is TRBV2; 9 nucleotides match TRBD1. In germline, CDR1 is SNHLY, CDR2 FYNNEI. V lost 6 bases, J lost 2 bases, and 5 bases stayed unmatched. This CDR3 has 14 amino acids. CDR3 in amino acids: CASRPGTGTYEQYF. The CDR3 DNA sequence: TGTGCCAGCAGGCCCGGGACAGGGACCTACGAGCAGTACTTC.

J is TRBJ1-1 and V is TRBV19, with D possibly TRBD1 on 6 matching bases. The length of the CDR3 is 14 residues. CDR1 is LNHDA and CDR2 is SQIVND in the germline V gene (reference sequence). The V end was cut by 3 bases, the J end by 4 bases, with 12 bases between. CDR3 residues: CASSIVQGSTEAFF. For the CDR3, the DNA is TGTGCCAGTAGTATCGTGCAGGGGAGCACTGAAGCTTTCTTT.

V is TRBV5-6 and J is TRBJ1-1, with D possibly being TRBD1 (6 bases). V lost 3 bases, J lost 1 base, and 10 bases lay in between. Germline-derived CDR1 and CDR2 are SGHDT and YYEEEE. The CDR3 is 14 amino acids. CDR3 DNA sequence: TGTGCCAGCAGCTCTGGGGGCCCGAACACTGAAGCTTTCTTT. Translated, it gives CASSSGGPNTEAFF.

The gene calls are TRBV9 and TRBJ1-1; 8 nucleotides match TRBD1. Germline CDR1 reads SGDLS; CDR2 reads YYNGEE. This CDR3 has 15 residues. J lost 6 bases, V lost 6 bases, and 13 bases had no gene match. This CDR3 is CASKKSAQGASEAFF. The CDR3 DNA follows: TGTGCCAGCAAGAAAAGCGCTCAGGGGGCGTCTGAAGCTTTCTTT. Full variable domain (remainder filled in from reference TRBV9 and TRBJ1-1): DSGVTQTPKHLITATGQRVTLRCSPRSGDLSVYWYQQSLDQGLQFLIQYYNGEERAKGNILERFSAQQFPDLHSELNLSSLELGDSALYFCASKKSAQGASEAFFGQGTRLTVV.

This clone was detected only a few times. The chain combines TRBV5-4 with TRBJ1-1; TRBD1 matches at 11 bases. Germline CDR1 SGHNT, CDR2 YYREEE (reference sequence). The CDR3 extends over 15 amino acids. The V segment lost 2 bases and the J segment 5 bases; nucleotides outside the gene matches: 5. CDR3 region: CASSFFGQGATEAFF. The CDR3 nucleotides are TGTGCCAGCAGCTTTTTTGGACAGGGGGCGACTGAAGCTTTCTTT.